This TCR beta chain was sequenced for a study of OX40 agonist ivuxolimab in advanced cancers. Study details: Ivuxolimab, an agonist antibody against OX40 (CD134), was given to patients. Of the participants, under 50% had some prior anti-PD-1, anti-PD-L1 or anti-CTLA-4 therapy, which was allowed.

Study outcomes and limitations: On average, CD8+ T cells had more expanded clones than CD4+.

As concerns this clone: The antigen is undetermined.

Drawing of blood for sampling happened at baseline, at cycle 4 day 1, and at cycle 7 day 1. Clones were sequenced by immunoSEQ multiplex PCR, and TCRdb holds only the in-frame ones, with some missing. Among more than 50,000 clones listed, roughly 88% were seen once. The sequence derives from an adult with an advanced solid tumor such as melanoma, head and neck, liver or kidney cancer. The specimen was CD4+ or CD8+ T cells sorted from blood, collected in a trial of the OX40 agonist ivuxolimab.

CDR3 bases: TGTGCCAGTAGTTTGGCGGGGCTCTCGGGTAGCAATCAGCCCCAGCATTTT. Amino acid sequence: CASSLAGLSGSNQPQHF. This chain joins TRBV19 and TRBJ1-5, with D perhaps matching TRBD1 (5 bases). CDR1 and CDR2 (germline): LNHDA, SQIVND (reference sequence). CDR3 length: 17 residues. V was cut by 5 bases and J by 0 bases, with 17 bases left in between.